This TCR beta chain was identified during a study of beta chain features in type 1 diabetes. This clone occurred a few times. Its antigen is as yet unknown. Study findings and constraints: All four CD4+ subsets from Type 1 diabetes patients carried moderately but significantly shorter TCRB CDR3s. Naive, central memory and Treg TCRB repertoires seemed to resemble each other more closely in patients than they did in healthy donors.

The sequenced template was cDNA made from the entire isolated RNA. Here immunoSEQ multiplex PCR was the method, and the copy in TCRdb shows in-frame clones only, minus some. The table shows roughly 450,000 clones, with 11% to 15% occurring only once. The CDR3 has 14 amino acids. Germline loops: CDR1 SGHRS, CDR2 YFSETQ. V shed 3 bases, J shed 4 bases, and the junction held 6 bases outside the gene matches. The chain couples TRBV5-1 to TRBJ2-5, with TRBD1 matching over 7 bases. This clonotype originated in a young man in good health. Sequencing was performed on naive CD4+ T cells from blood. CDR3 coding DNA: TGCGCCAGCAGCTCTTCCGGGACAGTAGAGACCCAGTACTTC. Its protein is CASSSSGTVETQYF. The full variable domain, its missing parts supplied by reference TRBV5-1 and TRBJ2-5, is KAGVTQTPRYLIKTRGQQVTLSCSPISGHRSVSWYQQTPGQGLQFLFEYFSETQRNKGNFPGRFSGRQFSNSRSEMNVSTLELGDSALYLCASSSSGTVETQYFGPGTRLLVL.